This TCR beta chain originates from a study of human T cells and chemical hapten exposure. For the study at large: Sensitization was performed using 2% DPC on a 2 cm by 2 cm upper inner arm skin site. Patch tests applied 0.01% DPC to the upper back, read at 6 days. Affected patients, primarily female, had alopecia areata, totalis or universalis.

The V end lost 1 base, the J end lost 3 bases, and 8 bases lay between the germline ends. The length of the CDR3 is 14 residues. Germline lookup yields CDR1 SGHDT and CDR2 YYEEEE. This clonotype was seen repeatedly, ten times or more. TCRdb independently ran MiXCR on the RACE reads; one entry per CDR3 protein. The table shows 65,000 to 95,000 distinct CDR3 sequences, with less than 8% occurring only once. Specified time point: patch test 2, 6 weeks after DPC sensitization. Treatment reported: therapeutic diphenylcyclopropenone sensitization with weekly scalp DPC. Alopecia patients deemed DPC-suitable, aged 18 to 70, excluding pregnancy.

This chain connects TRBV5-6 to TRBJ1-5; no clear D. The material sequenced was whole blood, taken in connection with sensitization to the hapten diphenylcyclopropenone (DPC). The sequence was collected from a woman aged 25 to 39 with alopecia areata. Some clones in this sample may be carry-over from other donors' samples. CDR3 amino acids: CASSLSGYNQPQHF. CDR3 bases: TGTGCCAGCAGCTTGTCCGGATACAATCAGCCCCAGCATTTT.